This TCR beta chain was found in a study of blood T cells in healthy people across ages. The V gene's germline CDR1 is DFQATT and CDR2 SNEGSKA (reference sequence). The ends lost 3 bases at V and 9 bases at J; junction bases unmatched: 17. CDR3 size: 16 residues. For every donor, a draw yielded around 10 milliliters of peripheral blood. Extractions gave at least 6 micrograms of total RNA per sample. Next came a second PCR, run for 7 to 11 cycles, which used a sample-barcoded 5' primer along with a J-beta primer mix. The template-switch adaptor, which had 12 random nucleotides, put a tag on each cDNA molecule. TCRdb re-called the 5' RACE reads with MiXCR, one entry per CDR3 protein. The data show about 600,000 distinct CDR3 sequences, around 50% seen once.

The clonotype originates from an elderly man in good health. This chain links TRBV20-1 with TRBJ2-7, with TRBD2 identical over 10 bases. The sequencing sample was made of blood. CDR3 nucleotides: TGCAGTGCTAGTCGCACTAGCGGGACCGGCCCCAACGGGCAGTACTTC. Translation gives CSASRTSGTGPNGQYF.